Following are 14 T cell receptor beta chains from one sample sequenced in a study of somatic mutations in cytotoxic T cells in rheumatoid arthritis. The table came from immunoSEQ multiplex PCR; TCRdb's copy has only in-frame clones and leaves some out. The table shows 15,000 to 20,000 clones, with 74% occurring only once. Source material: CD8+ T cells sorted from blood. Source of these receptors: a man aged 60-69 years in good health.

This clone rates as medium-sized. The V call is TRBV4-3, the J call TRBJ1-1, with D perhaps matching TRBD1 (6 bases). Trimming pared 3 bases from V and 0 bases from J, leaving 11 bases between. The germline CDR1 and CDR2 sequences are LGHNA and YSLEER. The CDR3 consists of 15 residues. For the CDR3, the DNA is TGCGCCAGCAGCCAGGACAGCACCATGAACACTGAAGCTTTCTTT. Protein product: CASSQDSTMNTEAFF.

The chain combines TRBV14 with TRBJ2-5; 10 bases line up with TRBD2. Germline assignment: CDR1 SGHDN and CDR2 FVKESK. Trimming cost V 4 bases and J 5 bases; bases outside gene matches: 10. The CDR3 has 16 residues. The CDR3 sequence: CASSLSSGGALETQYF. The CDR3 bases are TGTGCCAGCAGCCTAAGCAGCGGGGGGGCCTTGGAGACCCAGTACTTC.

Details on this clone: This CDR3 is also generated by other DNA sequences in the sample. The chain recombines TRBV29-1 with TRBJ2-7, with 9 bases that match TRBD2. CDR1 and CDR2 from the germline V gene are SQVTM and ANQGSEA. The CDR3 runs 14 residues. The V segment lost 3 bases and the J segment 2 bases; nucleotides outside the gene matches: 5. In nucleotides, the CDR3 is TGCAGCGTTGACGGGCTAGCGGGAACCTACGAGCAGTACTTC. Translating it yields CSVDGLAGTYEQYF.

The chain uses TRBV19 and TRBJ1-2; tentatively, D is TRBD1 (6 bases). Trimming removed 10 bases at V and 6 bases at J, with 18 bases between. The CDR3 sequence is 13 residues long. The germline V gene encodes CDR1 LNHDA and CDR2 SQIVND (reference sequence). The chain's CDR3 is CATSYGTPNGYTF. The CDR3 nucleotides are TGTGCCACCTCATACGGGACACCCAATGGCTACACCTTC.

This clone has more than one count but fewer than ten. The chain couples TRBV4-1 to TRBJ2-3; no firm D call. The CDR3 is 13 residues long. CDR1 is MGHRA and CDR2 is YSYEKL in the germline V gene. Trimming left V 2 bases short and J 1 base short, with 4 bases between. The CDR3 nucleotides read TGCGCCAGCAGCCAATTCGGCACAGATACGCAGTATTTT. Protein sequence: CASSQFGTDTQYF.

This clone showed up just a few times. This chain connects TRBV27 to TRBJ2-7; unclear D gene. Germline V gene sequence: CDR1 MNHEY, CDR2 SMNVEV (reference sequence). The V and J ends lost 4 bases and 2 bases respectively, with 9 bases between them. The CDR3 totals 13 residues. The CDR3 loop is CASSSRMTYEQYF. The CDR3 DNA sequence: TGTGCCAGCAGTTCCAGGATGACCTACGAGCAGTACTTC.

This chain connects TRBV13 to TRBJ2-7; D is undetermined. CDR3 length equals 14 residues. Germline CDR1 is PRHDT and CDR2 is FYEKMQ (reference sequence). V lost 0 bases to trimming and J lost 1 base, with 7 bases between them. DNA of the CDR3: TGTGCCAGCAGCTTAGGGGCGGATTCCTACGAGCAGTACTTC. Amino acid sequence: CASSLGADSYEQYF.

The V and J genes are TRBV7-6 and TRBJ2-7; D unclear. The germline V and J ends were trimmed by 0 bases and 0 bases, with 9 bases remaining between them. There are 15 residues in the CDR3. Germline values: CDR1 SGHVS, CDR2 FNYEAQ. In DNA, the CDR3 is TGTGCCAGCAGCTTAGCTCTAGGAGCCTCCTACGAGCAGTACTTC. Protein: CASSLALGASYEQYF.

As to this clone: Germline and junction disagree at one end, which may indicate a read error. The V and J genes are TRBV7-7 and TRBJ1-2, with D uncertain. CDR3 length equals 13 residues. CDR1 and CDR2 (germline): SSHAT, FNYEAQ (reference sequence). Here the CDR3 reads CASSQGSSYGYTF. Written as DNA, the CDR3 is TGCGCCAGCAGCCAAGGTAGCAGCTATGGCTACACCTTC. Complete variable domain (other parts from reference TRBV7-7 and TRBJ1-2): GAGVSQSPRYKVTKRGQDVTLRCDPISSHATLYWYQQALGQGPEFLTYFNYEAQPDKSGLPSDRFSAERPEGSISTLTIQRTEQRDSAMYRCASSQGSSYGYTFGSGTRLTVV.

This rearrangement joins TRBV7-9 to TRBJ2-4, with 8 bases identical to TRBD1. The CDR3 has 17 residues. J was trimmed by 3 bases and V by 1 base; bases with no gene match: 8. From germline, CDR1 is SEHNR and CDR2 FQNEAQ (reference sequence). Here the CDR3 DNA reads TGTGCCAGCAGCTTAGTTCCCGGGACAGGTGACAAAAACATTCAGTACTTC. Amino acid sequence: CASSLVPGTGDKNIQYF.

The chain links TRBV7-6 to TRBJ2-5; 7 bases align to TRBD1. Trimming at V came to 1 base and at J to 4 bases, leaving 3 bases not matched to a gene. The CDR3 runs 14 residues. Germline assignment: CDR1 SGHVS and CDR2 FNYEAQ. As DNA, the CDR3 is TGTGCCAGCAGCTTAGGCAGGGGGAGAGAGACCCAGTACTTC. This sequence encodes CASSLGRGRETQYF.

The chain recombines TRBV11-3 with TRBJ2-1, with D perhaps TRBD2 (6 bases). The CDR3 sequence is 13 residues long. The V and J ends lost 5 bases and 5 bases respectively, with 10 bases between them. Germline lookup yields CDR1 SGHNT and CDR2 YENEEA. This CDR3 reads CASSMGLHNEQFF. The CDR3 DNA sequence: TGTGCCAGCAGCATGGGACTTCACAATGAGCAGTTCTTC.

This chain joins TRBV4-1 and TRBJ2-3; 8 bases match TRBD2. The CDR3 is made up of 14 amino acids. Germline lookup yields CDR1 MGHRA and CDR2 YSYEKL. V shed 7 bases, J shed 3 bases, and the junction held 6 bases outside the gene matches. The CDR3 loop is CASNRRGGTDTQYF. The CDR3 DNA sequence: TGCGCCAGCAACCGACGGGGGGGAACAGATACGCAGTATTTT.

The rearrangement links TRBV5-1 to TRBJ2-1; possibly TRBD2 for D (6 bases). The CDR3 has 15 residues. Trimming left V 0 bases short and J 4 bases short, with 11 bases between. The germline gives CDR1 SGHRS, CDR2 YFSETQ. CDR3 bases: TGCGCCAGCAGCTTGGTTAGCGGAGGGTACAATGAGCAGTTCTTC. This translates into CASSLVSGGYNEQFF.